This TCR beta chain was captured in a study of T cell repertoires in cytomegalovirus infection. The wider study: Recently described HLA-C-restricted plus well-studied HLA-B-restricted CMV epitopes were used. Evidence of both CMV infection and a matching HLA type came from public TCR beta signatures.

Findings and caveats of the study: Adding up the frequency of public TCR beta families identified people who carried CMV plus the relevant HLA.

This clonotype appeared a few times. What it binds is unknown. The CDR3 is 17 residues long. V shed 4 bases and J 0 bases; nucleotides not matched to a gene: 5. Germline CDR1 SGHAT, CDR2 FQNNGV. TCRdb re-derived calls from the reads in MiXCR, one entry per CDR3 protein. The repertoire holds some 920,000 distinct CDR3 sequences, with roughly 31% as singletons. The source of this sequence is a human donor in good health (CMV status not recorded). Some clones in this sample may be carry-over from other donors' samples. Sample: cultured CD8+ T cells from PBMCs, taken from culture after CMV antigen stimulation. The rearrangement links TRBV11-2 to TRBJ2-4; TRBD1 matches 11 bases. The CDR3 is CASSYPDRGLAKNIQYF. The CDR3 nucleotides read TGTGCCAGCAGCTATCCGGACAGGGGGCTAGCCAAAAACATTCAGTACTTC.